This T cell receptor (beta chain) was observed in a study of CD8 T cells in ankylosing spondylitis (dated by TCRdb to the late 2010s). Notes on the research overall: To find TCR variants linked to disease, the study profiled T cell receptor beta repertoires in ankylosing spondylitis patients and healthy donors. The full study cohort comprised about 25 ankylosing spondylitis patients and roughly 100 healthy donors. Peripheral blood was sampled, and synovial fluid was additionally collected from ankylosing spondylitis patients. What the work shows at the level of the full study, not this receptor alone: The disease-linked clones were reported to be significantly enriched in matched synovial fluid samples from ankylosing spondylitis patients. A TCR beta motif made up of several highly homologous amino acid variants appeared to be characteristic of blood from ankylosing spondylitis patients. Some motif variants had previously been reported in the synovial fluid and blood of reactive arthritis patients, which suggests shared mechanisms of disease initiation. The disease-linked clones showed a CD8+ phenotype and occurred at relatively low frequencies in peripheral blood.

The data were produced on an Illumina HiSeq 2500. Quantitative 5'-RACE with molecular barcodes was the method used to prepare the TCR beta libraries. Under the source paper's analysis protocol: A new computational method based on a probabilistic model of VDJ rearrangement was used to identify disease-linked TCR variants. Using fastp trimming at Q25 and MiXCR clonotype assembly, TCRdb reanalyzed the public sequencing data and kept in-frame beta chains. Every entry covers one CDR3 protein and lists the most common genes and DNA from its rows. The V and J calls, along with clone size, are taken from TCRdb and not from the paper's own processing. The sample data list fewer than 150,000 distinct CDR3 sequences, and about 7.3% of these were observed just once. The ten top clones hold roughly an eighth of the sample. Remarks on this clonotype: No antigen is known for it. Base qualities were left out, and no much larger clone turns up one base away.

The germline V end is reduced by 0 bases and the J end by 6 bases; junction bases left unmatched: 8. From cysteine to phenylalanine, the CDR3 is 16 amino acids long. The read is trimmed to its CDR3 DNA, 48 bases read in frame from base 1. Taken from the germline V gene (reference sequence), the CDR1 and CDR2 loops are DFQATT and SNEGSKA. What was sequenced was blood, either unsorted or a sorted T cell fraction (not recorded which). The chain employs TRBV20-1 and TRBJ2-2; 9 middle bases align to TRBD2. The sequence came from a female donor with ankylosing spondylitis or in good health (not recorded which). The CDR3 region has the sequence CSARDPAGGLAGELFF. The DNA sequence is TGCAGTGCTAGAGATCCGGCGGGGGGGCTGGCCGGGGAGCTGTTTTTT.